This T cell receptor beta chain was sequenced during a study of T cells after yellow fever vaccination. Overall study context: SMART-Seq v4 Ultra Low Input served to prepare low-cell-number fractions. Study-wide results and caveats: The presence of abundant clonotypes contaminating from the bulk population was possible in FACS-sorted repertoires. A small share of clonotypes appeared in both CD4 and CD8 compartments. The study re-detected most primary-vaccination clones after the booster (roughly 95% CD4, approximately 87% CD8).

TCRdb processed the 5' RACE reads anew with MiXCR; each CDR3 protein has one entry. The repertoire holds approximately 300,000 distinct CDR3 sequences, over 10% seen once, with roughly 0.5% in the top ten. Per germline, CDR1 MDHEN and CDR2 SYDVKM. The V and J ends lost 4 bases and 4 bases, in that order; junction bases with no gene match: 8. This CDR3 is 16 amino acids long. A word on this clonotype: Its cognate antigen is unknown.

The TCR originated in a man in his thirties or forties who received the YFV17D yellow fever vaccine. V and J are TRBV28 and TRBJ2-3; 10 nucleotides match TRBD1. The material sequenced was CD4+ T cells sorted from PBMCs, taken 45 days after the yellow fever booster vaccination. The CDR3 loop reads CASSSRQGALADTQYF. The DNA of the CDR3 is TGTGCCAGCAGTTCGCGACAGGGGGCTTTGGCAGATACGCAGTATTTT.